The T cell receptor beta chain described here comes from a study of blood T cell repertoires in COVID-19. Whole-study context: PBMCs, B-cell-depleted T cells, or T cells were the source of the cDNA or gDNA that made up the material.

The CDR3 spans 16 residues. V dropped 6 bases and J dropped 4 bases, with 21 bases sitting between them. Germline assignment: CDR1 KGHSH and CDR2 LQKENI. Here immunoSEQ multiplex PCR was the method, and the copy in TCRdb shows in-frame clones only, minus some. The table records 300,000 to 350,000 clones, 88% of them present only once. This sequence was found in a woman between 65 and 79 years old with COVID-19, enrolled during active disease. Sequencing was carried out using peripheral blood. The rearrangement joins TRBV18 to TRBJ1-2, with D perhaps TRBD1 (5 bases). CDR3 sequence (DNA): TGTGCCAGCTCCGCGACGGGGGATGGGGTTTTCTATGGCTACACCTTC. Translated: CASSATGDGVFYGYTF.